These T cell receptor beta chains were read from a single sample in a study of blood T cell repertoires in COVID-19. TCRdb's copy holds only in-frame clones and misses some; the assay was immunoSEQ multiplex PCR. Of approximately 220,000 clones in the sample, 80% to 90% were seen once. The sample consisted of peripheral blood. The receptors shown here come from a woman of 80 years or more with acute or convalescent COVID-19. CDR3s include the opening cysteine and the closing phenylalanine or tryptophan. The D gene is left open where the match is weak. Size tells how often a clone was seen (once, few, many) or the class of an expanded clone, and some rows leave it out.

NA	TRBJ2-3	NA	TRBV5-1	TGCGCCAGCAGCTTGGCCAGGGGGGACACAGATACGCAGTATTTT	CASSLARGDTDTQYF
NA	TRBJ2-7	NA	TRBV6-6	TGTGCCAGCAGTTACTCGAGATGGGGAGGAGAGCAGTACTTC	CASSYSRWGGEQYF
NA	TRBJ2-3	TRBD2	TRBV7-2	TGTGCCAGCAGCACGACTAGCGGGGGGGCGGGAGATACGCAGTATTTT	CASSTTSGGAGDTQYF
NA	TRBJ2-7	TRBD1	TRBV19	TGTGCCAGTAGTAGAACCGACAGGGGCCCTCCCTTCTCCTACGAGCAGTACTTC	CASSRTDRGPPFSYEQYF
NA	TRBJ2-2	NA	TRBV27	TGTGCCAGCAGTTTCTCGCAGAGGCTACGCACCGGGGAGCTGTTTTTT	CASSFSQRLRTGELFF
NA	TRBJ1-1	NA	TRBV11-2	TGTGCCAGCAGTGGACAGCTGAACACTGAAGCTTTCTTT	CASSGQLNTEAFF
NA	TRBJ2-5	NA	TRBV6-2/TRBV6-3	TGTGCCAGCAGTTACCCCGACAGCCAAGAGACCCAGTACTTC	CASSYPDSQETQYF
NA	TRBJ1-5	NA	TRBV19	TGTGCCAGTAGTATAAGGGGGAATCAGCCCCAGCATTTT	CASSIRGNQPQHF
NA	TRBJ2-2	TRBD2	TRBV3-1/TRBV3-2	TGTGCCAGCAGCTTAGCGGGGAACACCGGGGAGCTGTTTTTT	CASSLAGNTGELFF
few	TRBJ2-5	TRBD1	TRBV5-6	TGTGCCAGCAAACGCCAGACAGGGGGTCGAGAGACCCAGTACTTC	CASKRQTGGRETQYF
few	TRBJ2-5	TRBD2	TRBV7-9	TGTGCCAGCAGCTCAGGGACTAGCGGCACTGGCCCCGAAGAGACCCAGTACTTC	CASSSGTSGTGPEETQYF